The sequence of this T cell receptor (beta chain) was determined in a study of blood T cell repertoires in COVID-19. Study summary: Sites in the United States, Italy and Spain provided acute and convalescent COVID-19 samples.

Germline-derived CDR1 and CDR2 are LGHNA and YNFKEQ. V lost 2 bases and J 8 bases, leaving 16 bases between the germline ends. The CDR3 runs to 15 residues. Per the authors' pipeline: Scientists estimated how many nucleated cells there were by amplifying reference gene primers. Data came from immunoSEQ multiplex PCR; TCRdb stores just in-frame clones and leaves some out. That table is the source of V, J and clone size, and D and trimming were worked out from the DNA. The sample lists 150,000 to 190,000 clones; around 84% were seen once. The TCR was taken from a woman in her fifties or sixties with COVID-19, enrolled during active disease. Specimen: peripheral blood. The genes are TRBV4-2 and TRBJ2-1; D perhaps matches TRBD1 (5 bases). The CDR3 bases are TGTGCCAGCAGCCAACAACGGACAATTCGGGATGAGCAGTTCTTC. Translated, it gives CASSQQRTIRDEQFF.